Listed below are T cell receptor beta chains from one sample, sequenced in a study of low-dose radiotherapy and immunotherapy resistance in tumors. In TCRdb, the reads were re-called with MiXCR into one record per CDR3 protein. The sample includes 95,000 to 100,000 distinct CDR3 sequences, less than 25% seen only once; the top ten take over 3.5%. The sequencing here drew on PBMCs, taken after low-dose radiotherapy plus immunotherapy. All receptors come from a male donor with prostate cancer. CDR3s include the opening cysteine and the closing phenylalanine or tryptophan. The D gene is left open where the match is weak. Size is omitted from some rows. Given values are once, few, many or a class for expanded clones.

d_call: .; v_call: TRBV4-3; j_call: TRBJ2-5; clone_size: .; cdr3_aa: CASSQGPSGQETQYF; cdr3_nt: TGCGCCAGCAGCCAAGGACCGAGCGGCCAAGAGACCCAGTACTTC
d_call: .; v_call: TRBV27; j_call: TRBJ2-5; clone_size: many; cdr3_aa: CASSHRARETQYF; cdr3_nt: TGTGCCAGCAGTCACAGGGCCCGGGAGACCCAGTACTTC
d_call: TRBD2; v_call: TRBV10-1; j_call: TRBJ2-2; clone_size: many; cdr3_aa: CASSESLLAGASGTGELFF; cdr3_nt: TGCGCCAGCAGTGAGTCCCTACTAGCGGGGGCCTCGGGCACCGGGGAGCTGTTTTTT
d_call: TRBD1; v_call: TRBV27; j_call: TRBJ1-3; clone_size: few; cdr3_aa: CASSVGQGAWAGNTIYF; cdr3_nt: TGTGCCAGCAGTGTCGGACAGGGGGCATGGGCGGGAAACACCATATATTTT
d_call: .; v_call: TRBV18; j_call: TRBJ2-7; clone_size: many; cdr3_aa: CASSPYSNSYEQYF; cdr3_nt: TGTGCCAGCTCACCTTATAGTAACTCCTACGAGCAGTACTTC
d_call: .; v_call: TRBV6-2/TRBV6-3; j_call: TRBJ2-3; clone_size: many; cdr3_aa: CASSRPSLRGGTDTQYF; cdr3_nt: TGTGCCAGCAGCCGACCGTCTTTAAGGGGCGGCACAGATACGCAGTATTTT
d_call: TRBD2; v_call: TRBV13; j_call: TRBJ2-5; clone_size: many; cdr3_aa: CASSLPSLRGQETQYF; cdr3_nt: TGTGCCAGCAGCTTACCCTCTCTGCGGGGGCAAGAGACCCAGTACTTC
d_call: .; v_call: TRBV11-2; j_call: TRBJ1-2; clone_size: many; cdr3_aa: CASSSPRTFHSYTF; cdr3_nt: TGTGCCAGCAGCTCGCCCCGGACCTTCCATAGCTACACCTTC
d_call: TRBD1; v_call: TRBV14; j_call: TRBJ1-4; clone_size: many; cdr3_aa: CASSQVTGARDEKLFF; cdr3_nt: TGTGCCAGCAGCCAAGTAACAGGGGCCAGGGATGAAAAACTGTTTTTT
d_call: .; v_call: TRBV6-5; j_call: TRBJ2-3; clone_size: few; cdr3_aa: CASSDLATGPRGDTQYF; cdr3_nt: TGTGCCAGCAGTGATCTAGCAACGGGGCCCCGAGGGGATACGCAGTATTTT
d_call: .; v_call: TRBV4-3; j_call: TRBJ1-3; clone_size: once; cdr3_aa: CASSQNPGGIGNTIYF; cdr3_nt: TGCGCCAGCAGCCAAAACCCCGGGGGCATTGGAAACACCATATATTTT
d_call: TRBD1; v_call: TRBV14; j_call: TRBJ2-3; clone_size: .; cdr3_aa: CASSRAGGGTDTQYF; cdr3_nt: TGTGCCAGCAGTCGAGCAGGGGGTGGCACAGATACGCAGTATTTT
d_call: .; v_call: TRBV29-1; j_call: TRBJ2-7; clone_size: many; cdr3_aa: CSVIPQGGAEQYF; cdr3_nt: TGCAGCGTGATTCCACAGGGGGGGGCCGAGCAGTACTTC
d_call: .; v_call: TRBV25-1; j_call: TRBJ1-2; clone_size: .; cdr3_aa: CASSGDRSYGYIF; cdr3_nt: TGTGCCAGCAGTGGAGACAGGTCCTATGGCTACATCTTC
d_call: .; v_call: TRBV11-2; j_call: TRBJ2-1; clone_size: .; cdr3_aa: CASSSRGEGAPYNEQFF; cdr3_nt: TGTGCCAGCAGCTCCCGGGGGGAGGGGGCGCCTTACAATGAGCAGTTCTTC
d_call: .; v_call: TRBV27; j_call: TRBJ1-6; clone_size: many; cdr3_aa: CASSPPTGSNSPLHF; cdr3_nt: TGTGCCAGCAGTCCCCCGACAGGTTCGAATTCACCCCTCCACTTT
d_call: .; v_call: TRBV12-3/TRBV12-4; j_call: TRBJ2-7; clone_size: many; cdr3_aa: CASSSGTRLGEQYF; cdr3_nt: TGTGCCAGCAGTTCCGGGACACGGTTGGGCGAGCAGTACTTC
d_call: TRBD2; v_call: TRBV6-2/TRBV6-3; j_call: TRBJ2-3; clone_size: few; cdr3_aa: CASSTGGGTDTQYF; cdr3_nt: TGTGCCAGCAGTACGGGGGGGGGCACAGATACGCAGTATTTT
d_call: .; v_call: TRBV12-3/TRBV12-4; j_call: TRBJ1-6; clone_size: .; cdr3_aa: CASSLQRSGSPLHF; cdr3_nt: TGTGCCAGCAGTTTACAACGAAGCGGTTCACCCCTCCACTTT
d_call: .; v_call: TRBV6-2/TRBV6-3; j_call: TRBJ2-1; clone_size: many; cdr3_aa: CASSYLASSNEQFF; cdr3_nt: TGTGCCAGCAGTTACCTGGCTAGCTCCAATGAGCAGTTCTTC